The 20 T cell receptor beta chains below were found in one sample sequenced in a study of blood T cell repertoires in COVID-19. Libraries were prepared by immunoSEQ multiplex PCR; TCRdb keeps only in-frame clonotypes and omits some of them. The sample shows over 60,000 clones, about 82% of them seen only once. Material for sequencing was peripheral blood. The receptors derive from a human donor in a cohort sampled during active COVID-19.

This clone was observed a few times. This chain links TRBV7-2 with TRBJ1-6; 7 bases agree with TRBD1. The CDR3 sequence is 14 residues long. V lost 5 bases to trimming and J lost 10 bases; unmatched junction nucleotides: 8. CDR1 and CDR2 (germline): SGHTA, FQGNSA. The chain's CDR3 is CASSRDRSSSPLHF. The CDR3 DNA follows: TGTGCCAGCAGCCGGGACAGATCTTCCTCACCCCTCCACTTT.

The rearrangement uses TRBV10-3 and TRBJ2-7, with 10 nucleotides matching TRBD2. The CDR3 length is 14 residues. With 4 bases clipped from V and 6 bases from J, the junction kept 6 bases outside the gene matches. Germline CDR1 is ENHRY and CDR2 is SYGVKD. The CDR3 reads CAISGKREGAEQYF. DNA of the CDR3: TGTGCCATCAGTGGGAAGCGGGAGGGGGCCGAGCAGTACTTC.

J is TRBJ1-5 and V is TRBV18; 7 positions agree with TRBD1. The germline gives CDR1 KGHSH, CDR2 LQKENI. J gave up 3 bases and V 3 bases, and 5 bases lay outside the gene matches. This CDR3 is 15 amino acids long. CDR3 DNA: TGTGCCAGCTCACCTAAGGAGGGGGCCAATCAGCCCCAGCATTTT. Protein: CASSPKEGANQPQHF.

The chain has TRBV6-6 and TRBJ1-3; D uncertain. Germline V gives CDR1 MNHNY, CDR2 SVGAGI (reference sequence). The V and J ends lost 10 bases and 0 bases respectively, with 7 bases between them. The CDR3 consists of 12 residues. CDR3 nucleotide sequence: TGTGCCACTACCGGCTCTGGAAACACCATATATTTT. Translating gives CATTGSGNTIYF.

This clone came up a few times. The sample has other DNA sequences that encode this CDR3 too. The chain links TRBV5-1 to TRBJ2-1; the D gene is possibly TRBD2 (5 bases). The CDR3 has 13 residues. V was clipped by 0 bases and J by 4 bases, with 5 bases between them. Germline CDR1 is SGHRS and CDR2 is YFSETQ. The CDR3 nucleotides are TGCGCCAGCAGCTTGGGAGGGTACAATGAGCAGTTCTTC. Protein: CASSLGGYNEQFF.

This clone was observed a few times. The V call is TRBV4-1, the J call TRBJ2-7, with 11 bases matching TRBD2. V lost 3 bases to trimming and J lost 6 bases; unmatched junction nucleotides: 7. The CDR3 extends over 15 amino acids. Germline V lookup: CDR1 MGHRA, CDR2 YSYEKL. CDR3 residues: CASSQPLAGVLEQYF. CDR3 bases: TGCGCCAGCAGCCAGCCACTAGCGGGAGTACTCGAGCAGTACTTC.

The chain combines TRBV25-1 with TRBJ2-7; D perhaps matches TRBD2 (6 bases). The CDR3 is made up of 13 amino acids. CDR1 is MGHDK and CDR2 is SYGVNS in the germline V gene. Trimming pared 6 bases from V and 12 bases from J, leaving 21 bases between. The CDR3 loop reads CASSDNRGLQRYF. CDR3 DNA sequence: TGTGCCAGCAGCGATAACCGGGGGTTACAGCGGTACTTC.

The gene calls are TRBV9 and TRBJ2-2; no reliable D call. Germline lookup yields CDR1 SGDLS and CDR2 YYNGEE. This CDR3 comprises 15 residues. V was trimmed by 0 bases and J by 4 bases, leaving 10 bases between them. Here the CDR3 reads CASSVANNPTGELFF. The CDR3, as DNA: TGTGCCAGCAGCGTAGCAAACAATCCCACCGGGGAGCTGTTTTTT. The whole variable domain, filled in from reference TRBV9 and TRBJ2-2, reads DSGVTQTPKHLITATGQRVTLRCSPRSGDLSVYWYQQSLDQGLQFLIQYYNGEERAKGNILERFSAQQFPDLHSELNLSSLELGDSALYFCASSVANNPTGELFFGEGSRLTVL.

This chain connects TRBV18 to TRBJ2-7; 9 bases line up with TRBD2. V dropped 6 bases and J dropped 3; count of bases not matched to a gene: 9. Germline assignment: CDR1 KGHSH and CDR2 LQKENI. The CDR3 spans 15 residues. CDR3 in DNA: TGTGCCAGCTCCTCAGGGGCTAGCGGGAACTACGAGCAGTACTTC. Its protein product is CASSSGASGNYEQYF.

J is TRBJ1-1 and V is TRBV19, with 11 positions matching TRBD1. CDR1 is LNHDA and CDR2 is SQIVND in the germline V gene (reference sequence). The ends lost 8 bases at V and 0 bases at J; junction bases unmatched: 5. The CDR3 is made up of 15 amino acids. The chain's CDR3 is CASQDRGRVNTEAFF. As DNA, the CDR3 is TGTGCCAGTCAGGACAGGGGGCGCGTGAACACTGAAGCTTTCTTT.

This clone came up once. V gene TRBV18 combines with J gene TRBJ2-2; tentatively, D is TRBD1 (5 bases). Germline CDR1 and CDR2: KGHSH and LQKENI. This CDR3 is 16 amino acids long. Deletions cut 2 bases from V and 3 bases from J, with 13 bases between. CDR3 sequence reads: CASSPNQGADTGELFF. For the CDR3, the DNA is TGTGCCAGCTCACCAAATCAGGGCGCGGACACCGGGGAGCTGTTTTTT.

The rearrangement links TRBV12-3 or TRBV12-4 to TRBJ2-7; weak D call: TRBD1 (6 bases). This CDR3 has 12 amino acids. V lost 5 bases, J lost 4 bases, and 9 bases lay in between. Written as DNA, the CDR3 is TGTGCCAGCAGTCCCGACAGGTACGAGCAGTACTTC. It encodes CASSPDRYEQYF.

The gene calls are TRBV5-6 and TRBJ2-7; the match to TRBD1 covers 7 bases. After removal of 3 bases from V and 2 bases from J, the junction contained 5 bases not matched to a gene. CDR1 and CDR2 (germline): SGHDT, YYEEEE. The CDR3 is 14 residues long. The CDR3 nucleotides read TGTGCCAGCAGCTCCGTGACAGGGACCTACGAGCAGTACTTC. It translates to CASSSVTGTYEQYF.

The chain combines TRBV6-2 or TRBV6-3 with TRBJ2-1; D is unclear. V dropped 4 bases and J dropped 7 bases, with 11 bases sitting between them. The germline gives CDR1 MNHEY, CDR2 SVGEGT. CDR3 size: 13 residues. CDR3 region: CASSFTVRNEQFF. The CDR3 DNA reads TGTGCCAGCAGTTTTACAGTCCGGAATGAGCAGTTCTTC.

The CDR3 sequence: CASSISRSSYEQYF. The CDR3 DNA follows: TGTGCCAGTAGTATATCAAGATCTAGCTACGAGCAGTACTTC. This rearrangement joins TRBV19 to TRBJ2-7; D is unclear. The CDR3 consists of 14 residues. Germline V gene sequence: CDR1 LNHDA, CDR2 SQIVND (reference sequence). The germline V and J ends were trimmed by 2 bases and 3 bases, with 11 bases remaining between them.

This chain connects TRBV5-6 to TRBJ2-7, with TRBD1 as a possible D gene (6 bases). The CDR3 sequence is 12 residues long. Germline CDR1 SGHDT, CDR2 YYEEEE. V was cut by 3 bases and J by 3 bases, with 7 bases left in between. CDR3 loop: CASSWTDYEQYF. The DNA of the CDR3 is TGTGCCAGCAGCTGGACAGACTACGAGCAGTACTTC.

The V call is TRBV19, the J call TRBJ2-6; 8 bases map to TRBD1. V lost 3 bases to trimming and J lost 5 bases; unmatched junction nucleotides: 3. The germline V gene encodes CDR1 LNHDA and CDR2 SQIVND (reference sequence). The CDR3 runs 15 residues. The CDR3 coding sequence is TGTGCCAGTAGTATCAGGGGGCCATGGGCCAACGTCCTGACTTTC. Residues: CASSIRGPWANVLTF.

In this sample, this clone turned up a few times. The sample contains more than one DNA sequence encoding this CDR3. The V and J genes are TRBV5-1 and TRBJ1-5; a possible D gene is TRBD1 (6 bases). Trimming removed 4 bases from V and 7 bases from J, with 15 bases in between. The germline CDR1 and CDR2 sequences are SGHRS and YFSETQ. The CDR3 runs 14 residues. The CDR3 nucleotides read TGCGCCAGCAGCCCGGGGGGGGCTGGGCAGCCCCAGCATTTT. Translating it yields CASSPGGAGQPQHF. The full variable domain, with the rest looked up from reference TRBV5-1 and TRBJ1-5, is KAGVTQTPRYLIKTRGQQVTLSCSPISGHRSVSWYQQTPGQGLQFLFEYFSETQRNKGNFPGRFSGRQFSNSRSEMNVSTLELGDSALYLCASSPGGAGQPQHFGDGTRLSIL.

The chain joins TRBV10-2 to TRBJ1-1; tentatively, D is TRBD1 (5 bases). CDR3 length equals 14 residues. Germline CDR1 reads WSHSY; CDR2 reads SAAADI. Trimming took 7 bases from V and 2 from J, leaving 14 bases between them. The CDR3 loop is CASKHGGFNTEAFF. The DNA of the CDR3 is TGCGCCAGCAAACATGGGGGGTTCAACACTGAAGCTTTCTTT.

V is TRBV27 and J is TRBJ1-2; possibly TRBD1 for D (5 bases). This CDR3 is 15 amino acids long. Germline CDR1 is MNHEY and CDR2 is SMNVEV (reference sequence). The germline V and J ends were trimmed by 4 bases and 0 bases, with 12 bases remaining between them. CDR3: CASSSSTASNYGYTF. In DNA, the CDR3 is TGTGCCAGCAGTTCGTCGACAGCCTCTAACTATGGCTACACCTTC.